This passage covers 31 T cell receptor beta chains from one sample sequenced in a study of T cell responses to AZD1222 COVID-19 vaccine. The table came from immunoSEQ multiplex PCR; TCRdb's copy has only in-frame clones and leaves some out. This table has about 64,000 clones, about 80% appearing once. The source material was peripheral blood, sampled 28 days after the second AZD1222 dose. These TCRs come from an adult who received the AZD1222 COVID-19 vaccine.

The rearrangement uses TRBV23-1 and TRBJ2-5, with 8 positions matching TRBD1. TRBV23-1 is noted as an ORF with a role that remains uncertain. V lost 6 bases to trimming and J lost 4 bases; unmatched junction nucleotides: 7. The CDR3 has 14 residues. CDR3 bases: TGCGCCAGCAGGCCGACAGGGGCCGCAGAGACCCAGTACTTC. Translated: CASRPTGAAETQYF.

This clone appeared a few times. This chain connects TRBV19 to TRBJ2-7, with D maybe TRBD1 (6 bases). Germline values: CDR1 LNHDA, CDR2 SQIVND (reference sequence). The CDR3 is 15 amino acids. V dropped 4 bases and J dropped 3 bases, with 16 bases sitting between them. The CDR3 here is CASSSLTGFDYEQYF. DNA for the CDR3: TGTGCCAGTAGTAGCCTGACAGGATTTGACTACGAGCAGTACTTC.

The V gene is TRBV21-1, the J gene TRBJ2-2. TRBV21-1 is a known pseudogene. The CDR3 loop spans 15 amino acids. The CDR3 sequence: CASSVKGKDTGELFF. The CDR3 DNA is TGTGCCAGCTCCGTGAAAGGGAAGGACACCGGGGAGCTGTTTTTT.

The chain uses TRBV7-9 and TRBJ1-6; 7 bases match TRBD1. The CDR3 is made up of 15 amino acids. V was pared by 6 bases and J by 7 bases, with 9 bases of the junction left unmatched. Per germline, CDR1 SEHNR and CDR2 FQNEAQ (reference sequence). CDR3 sequence reads: CASRDYRGRNSPLHF. The CDR3 coding sequence is TGTGCCAGCAGAGACTACAGGGGAAGGAATTCACCCCTCCACTTT. Looking up the rest from reference TRBV7-9 and TRBJ1-6 gives the full variable domain: DTGVSQNPRHKITKRGQNVTFRCDPISEHNRLYWYRQTLGQGPEFLTYFQNEAQLEKSRLLSDRFSAERPKGSFSTLEIQRTEQGDSAMYLCASRDYRGRNSPLHFGNGTRLTVT.

Only one count was recorded for this clone. The chain combines TRBV7-2 with TRBJ2-5; 13 nucleotides match TRBD2. The CDR3 covers 16 residues. Germline V gene data show CDR1 as SGHTA and CDR2 as FQGNSA. Germline trimming cut 5 bases from V and 6 bases from J; bases unmatched to any gene: 9. CDR3 region: CASSGRGLAGRKTQYF. CDR3 coding DNA: TGTGCCAGCAGCGGTAGGGGACTAGCGGGGAGAAAGACCCAGTACTTC.

The chain has TRBV5-8 and TRBJ2-3, with D unclear. The CDR3 runs 14 residues. V dropped 3 bases and J dropped 14 bases, with 22 bases sitting between them. Germline assignment: CDR1 SGHTS and CDR2 YDEGEE. CDR3 nucleotide sequence: TGTGCCAGCAGCTCAGATTCCCCTGTCCGCCCGGCGTATTTT. Translating it yields CASSSDSPVRPAYF.

This clone was detected a few times. This sequence joins TRBV3-1 (or the pseudogene TRBV3-2) and TRBJ1-2; weak D call: TRBD1 (5 bases). Per germline, CDR1 LGHDT and CDR2 YNNKEL (reference sequence). Trimming took off 1 base at V and 4 bases at J, with 19 bases between the two ends. The CDR3 covers 17 residues. The CDR3 region is CASSQVPRGRGGYGYTF. The CDR3 DNA follows: TGTGCCAGCAGCCAAGTCCCCCGGGGAAGGGGAGGCTATGGCTACACCTTC.

In its sample, this clone was seen a few times. The rearrangement links TRBV6-2 or TRBV6-3 to TRBJ2-7, with 8 bases matching TRBD2. The V segment lost 0 bases and the J segment 2 bases; nucleotides outside the gene matches: 6. Germline V gene sequence: CDR1 MNHEY, CDR2 SVGEGT. The CDR3 runs to 16 residues. The CDR3 is CASSYSSSGPTYEQYF. Written as DNA, the CDR3 is TGTGCCAGCAGTTACTCTTCTAGCGGGCCAACCTACGAGCAGTACTTC.

This sequence joins TRBV6-5 and TRBJ1-1, with 8 bases matching TRBD1. Germline CDR1 reads MNHEY; CDR2 reads SVGAGI. This CDR3 has 15 residues. V was clipped by 1 base and J by 3 bases; unmatched bases: 4. The DNA of the CDR3 is TGTGCCAGCAGTTACTACGGACAGGGTCACACTGAAGCTTTCTTT. The encoded protein is CASSYYGQGHTEAFF.

The gene calls are TRBV4-1 and TRBJ2-3, with 11 bases aligning to TRBD1. Per the germline V gene, CDR1 is MGHRA and CDR2 is YSYEKL. V was pared by 0 bases and J by 0 bases, with 8 bases of the junction left unmatched. This CDR3 is built from 19 residues. The CDR3 region has the DNA TGCGCCAGCAGCCAAGAGGGGACAGGGGGGCCTATCAGCACAGATACGCAGTATTTT. Encoded protein: CASSQEGTGGPISTDTQYF.

This clone was seen a handful of times. The V call is TRBV4-1, the J call TRBJ1-2; D is ambiguous. Trimming shortened V by 1 base and J by 4 bases, and 10 bases separated the two germline ends. Per the germline V gene, CDR1 is MGHRA and CDR2 is YSYEKL. The CDR3 loop spans 14 amino acids. The CDR3 spells CASSQVLGGYGYTF. The CDR3 region has the DNA TGCGCCAGCAGCCAAGTATTGGGTGGCTATGGCTACACCTTC.

The chain joins TRBV7-3 to TRBJ2-1, with D possibly called TRBD1 or TRBD2 (5 bases each). This CDR3 region has 16 residues. V was trimmed by 3 bases and J by 0 bases, leaving 12 bases between them. Germline CDR1 is SGHTA and CDR2 is FQGTGA. This CDR3 reads CASSLAEGSSYNEQFF. CDR3 DNA sequence: TGTGCCAGCAGCTTGGCCGAGGGGAGCTCCTACAATGAGCAGTTCTTC.

The chain couples TRBV5-1 to TRBJ1-1; 7 nucleotides line up with TRBD1. V shed 7 bases, J shed 3 bases, and the junction held 9 bases outside the gene matches. Looked up from germline, CDR1 is SGHRS and CDR2 is YFSETQ. There are 14 residues in the CDR3. The CDR3 is CASGTGVAYTEAFF. CDR3 DNA: TGCGCCAGCGGCACAGGGGTGGCGTACACTGAAGCTTTCTTT.

This clone was seen only a few times. This specimen includes other DNA sequences encoding the same CDR3. The genes are TRBV27 and TRBJ1-1; no firm D call. The germline V gene has CDR1 MNHEY and CDR2 SMNVEV (reference sequence). The CDR3 loop spans 13 amino acids. Trimming removed 5 bases from V and 1 base from J, with 8 bases in between. Here the CDR3 DNA reads TGTGCCAGCAGTCCACGGTCGAACACTGAAGCTTTCTTT. As protein: CASSPRSNTEAFF.

This sequence joins TRBV6-5 and TRBJ2-3; 9 nucleotides align to TRBD1. V lost 6 bases, J lost 3 bases, and 7 bases stayed unmatched. This CDR3 comprises 15 residues. The V gene's germline CDR1 is MNHEY and CDR2 SVGAGI. CDR3: CASRAGTGSTDTQYF. The CDR3 DNA reads as TGTGCCAGCAGGGCCGGGACAGGGTCGACAGATACGCAGTATTTT.

The V call is TRBV30, the J call TRBJ2-7, with a tentative D call TRBD1 (6 bases). Germline V gene sequence: CDR1 GTSNPN, CDR2 SVGIG (reference sequence). The CDR3 has 12 amino acids. V shed 5 bases and J shed 3 bases, with 11 bases lying between them. This chain's CDR3 is CAWGDILYEQYF. CDR3 nucleotide sequence: TGTGCCTGGGGGGACATCCTCTACGAGCAGTACTTC.

This clone showed up just a few times. V and J are TRBV2 and TRBJ1-6; the D is unclear. CDR3 length equals 13 residues. Looked up from germline, CDR1 is SNHLY and CDR2 is FYNNEI. V was clipped by 3 bases and J by 10 bases, with 10 bases between them. The CDR3 sequence: CASSDVGGSPLHF. CDR3 DNA: TGTGCCAGCAGTGACGTCGGCGGATCACCCCTCCACTTT.

On this clone: Sequence at one end of the junction differs from germline and may be a read error. This CDR3 reads CASSQGGREAFF. Here the CDR3 DNA reads TGTGCCAGCAGCCAGGGGGGCCGGGAAGCTTTCTTC. The gene calls are TRBV3-1 (or the pseudogene TRBV3-2) and TRBJ2-7; D may be TRBD1 or TRBD2 (6 bases each). The CDR3 runs to 12 residues. In germline, CDR1 is LGHDT, CDR2 YNNKEL (reference sequence).

This clone was detected only a few times. The chain uses TRBV5-4 and TRBJ1-3; D not certain. CDR3 length equals 15 residues. The V gene lost 2 bases and the J gene lost 3 bases, with 12 bases spanning the gap. The germline V gene has CDR1 SGHNT and CDR2 YYREEE (reference sequence). The chain's CDR3 is CASSFYSASGNTIYF. CDR3 coding DNA: TGTGCCAGCAGCTTTTATTCAGCTAGTGGAAACACCATATATTTT.

This clone was found once. The genes are TRBV7-8 and TRBJ1-5; D gene ambiguous. Trimming shortened V by 4 bases and J by 6 bases, and 16 bases separated the two germline ends. The CDR3 sequence is 15 residues long. In germline, CDR1 is SGHVS, CDR2 FQNEAQ. This CDR3 reads CASSSQTAIPQPQHF. The CDR3 coding sequence is TGTGCCAGCAGCTCCCAGACGGCCATCCCTCAGCCCCAGCATTTT. Together with reference TRBV7-8 and TRBJ1-5, the CDR3 gives the full variable domain: GAGVSQSPRYKVAKRGQDVALRCDPISGHVSLFWYQQALGQGPEFLTYFQNEAQLDKSGLPSDRFFAERPEGSVSTLKIQRTQQEDSAVYLCASSSQTAIPQPQHFGDGTRLSIL.

This clone was recorded a few times. The chain carries TRBV27 and TRBJ2-7; D is undetermined. The CDR3 loop spans 15 amino acids. CDR1 is MNHEY, CDR2 SMNVEV, per germline (reference sequence). V was shortened by 2 bases and J by 0 bases, with 11 bases between the two germline ends. The DNA of the CDR3 is TGTGCCAGCAGTTTAAAGGCCGGCCTCTCCTACGAGCAGTACTTC. Its translation: CASSLKAGLSYEQYF.

The rearrangement uses TRBV29-1 and TRBJ2-1; the match to TRBD2 covers 12 bases. This CDR3 has 14 amino acids. Losses at the gene ends were 7 bases for V and 10 bases for J; bases not matched to a gene: 11. Germline loops: CDR1 SQVTM, CDR2 ANQGSEA. The CDR3 is CSGSIGLAGGEQFF. In DNA form, the CDR3 reads TGCAGCGGCAGCATAGGGCTAGCGGGGGGGGAGCAGTTCTTC.

This clone was counted a single time. The chain carries TRBV4-3 and TRBJ1-6, with D possibly TRBD1 on 6 matching bases. V lost 0 bases, J lost 10 bases, and 13 bases lay in between. Germline CDR1 and CDR2: LGHNA and YSLEER. The length of the CDR3 is 15 residues. The CDR3 bases are TGCGCCAGCAGCCAAGACTACAGGGTCCCATCACCCCTCCACTTT. Translation: CASSQDYRVPSPLHF.

V and J are TRBV19 and TRBJ1-5; 7 bases match TRBD1. V shed 3 bases and J 4 bases; nucleotides not matched to a gene: 6. The germline V gene encodes CDR1 LNHDA and CDR2 SQIVND (reference sequence). The CDR3 loop spans 15 amino acids. CDR3 protein: CASSIGDRVNQPQHF. The CDR3 region has the DNA TGTGCCAGTAGTATTGGCGACAGGGTGAATCAGCCCCAGCATTTT.

The chain combines TRBV5-5 with TRBJ1-5, with 8 bases that match TRBD1. The CDR3 has 13 amino acids. Germline V lookup: CDR1 SGHKS, CDR2 YYEKEE (reference sequence). V lost 8 bases to trimming and J lost 4 bases; unmatched junction nucleotides: 5. CDR3 in amino acids: CASGQGENQPQHF. As DNA, the CDR3 is TGTGCCAGTGGACAGGGAGAGAATCAGCCCCAGCATTTT.

V and J are TRBV11-3 and TRBJ2-6; 14 positions match TRBD2. Germline CDR1 SGHNT, CDR2 YENEEA. The CDR3 runs to 20 residues. With V trimmed by 5 bases and J by 0 bases, 9 bases remained unmatched. In DNA, the CDR3 is TGTGCCAGCAGCCCAGGGGGACTAGCGGGGGCCTACTCTGGGGCCAACGTCCTGACTTTC. As protein: CASSPGGLAGAYSGANVLTF.

The chain links TRBV6-2 or TRBV6-3 to TRBJ1-2, with 8 bases that match TRBD1. Trimming took 5 bases from V and 5 from J; bases not matched to a gene: 1. The CDR3 is made up of 12 amino acids. The germline gives CDR1 MNHEY, CDR2 SVGEGT. The CDR3 here is CASSGQGYGYTF. The CDR3 DNA is TGTGCCAGCAGTGGACAGGGATATGGCTACACCTTC.

The chain has TRBV14 and TRBJ1-6; D is uncertain. This CDR3 is 13 amino acids long. Trimming took 4 bases from V and 10 from J, leaving 11 bases between them. Germline lookup yields CDR1 SGHDN and CDR2 FVKESK. CDR3 protein: CASSPYNVSPLHF. The CDR3 nucleotides are TGTGCCAGCAGCCCATACAACGTCTCACCCCTCCACTTT.

The rearrangement uses TRBV28 and TRBJ2-1; weak D call: TRBD2 (6 bases). Trimming removed 3 bases at V and 0 bases at J, with 9 bases between. This CDR3 has 15 residues. The germline V gene encodes CDR1 MDHEN and CDR2 SYDVKM. The CDR3 here is CASSFQGGSYNEQFF. CDR3 DNA sequence: TGTGCCAGCAGTTTTCAGGGAGGCTCCTACAATGAGCAGTTCTTC.

The chain is built from TRBV7-8 and TRBJ2-3, with D possibly being TRBD1 or TRBD2 (5 bases each). Trimming shortened V by 5 bases and J by 8 bases, and 5 bases separated the two germline ends. The CDR3 is made up of 10 amino acids. In germline, CDR1 is SGHVS, CDR2 FQNEAQ. CDR3 amino acids: CASSGGTQYF. The CDR3 DNA reads TGTGCCAGCAGCGGGGGTACGCAGTATTTT. Variable domain in full (rest from reference TRBV7-8 and TRBJ2-3): GAGVSQSPRYKVAKRGQDVALRCDPISGHVSLFWYQQALGQGPEFLTYFQNEAQLDKSGLPSDRFFAERPEGSVSTLKIQRTQQEDSAVYLCASSGGTQYFGPGTRLTVL.

The V and J genes are TRBV5-1 and TRBJ2-7, with no clear D. V lost 2 bases to trimming and J lost 5 bases, with 5 bases between them. The CDR3 totals 11 residues. The germline V gene has CDR1 SGHRS and CDR2 YFSETQ. For the CDR3, the DNA is TGCGCCAGCAGCTTTAGGAACGAGCAGTACTTC. Protein product: CASSFRNEQYF.